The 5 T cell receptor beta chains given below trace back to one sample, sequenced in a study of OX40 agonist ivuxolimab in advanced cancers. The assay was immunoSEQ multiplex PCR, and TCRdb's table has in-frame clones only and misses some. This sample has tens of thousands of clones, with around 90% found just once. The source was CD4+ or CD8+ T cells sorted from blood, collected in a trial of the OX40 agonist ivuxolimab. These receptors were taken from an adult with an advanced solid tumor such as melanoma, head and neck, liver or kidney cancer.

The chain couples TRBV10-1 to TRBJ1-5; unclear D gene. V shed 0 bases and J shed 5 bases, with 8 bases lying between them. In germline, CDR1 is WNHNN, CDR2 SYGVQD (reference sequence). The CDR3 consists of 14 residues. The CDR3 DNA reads TGCGCCAGCAGTGAGTCACCAACCGATCAGCCCCAGCATTTT. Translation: CASSESPTDQPQHF.

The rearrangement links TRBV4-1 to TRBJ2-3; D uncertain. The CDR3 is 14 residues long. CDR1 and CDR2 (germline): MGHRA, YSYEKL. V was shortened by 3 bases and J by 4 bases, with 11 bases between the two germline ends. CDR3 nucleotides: TGCGCCAGCAGCCAGGTTGGGATTGCAGATACGCAGTATTTT. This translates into CASSQVGIADTQYF.

For the CDR3, the DNA is TGTGCCAGCAGCATCGGACTAGCGCCGAACTCCTACGAGCAGTACTTC. Protein sequence: CASSIGLAPNSYEQYF. The chain uses TRBV5-4 and TRBJ2-7, with 9 bases aligning to TRBD2. Trimming at V came to 4 bases and at J to 0 bases, leaving 8 bases not matched to a gene. Germline V gene lookup returns CDR1 SGHNT and CDR2 YYREEE (reference sequence). The CDR3 length is 16 residues.

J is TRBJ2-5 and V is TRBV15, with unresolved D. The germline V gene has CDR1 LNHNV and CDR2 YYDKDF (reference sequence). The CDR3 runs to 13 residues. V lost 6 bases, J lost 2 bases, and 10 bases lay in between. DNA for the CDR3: TGTGCCACCAGTTGGGCCCCACAAGAGACCCAGTACTTC. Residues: CATSWAPQETQYF.

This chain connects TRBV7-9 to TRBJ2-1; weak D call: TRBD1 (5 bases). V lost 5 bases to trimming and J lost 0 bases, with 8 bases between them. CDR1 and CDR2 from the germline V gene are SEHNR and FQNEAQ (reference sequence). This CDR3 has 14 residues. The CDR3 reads CASSPGPSYNEQFF. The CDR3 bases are TGTGCCAGCAGCCCAGGGCCCTCCTACAATGAGCAGTTCTTC.